These 30 T cell receptor beta chains were sequenced from one sample in a study of regulatory T cells in long-lasting Graves disease. Arm-PCR of CDR3 regions and iRepertoire HTBI primers were the basis on which TCR beta libraries were built. Via MiXCR, TCRdb re-called the multiplex PCR reads, giving one row per CDR3 protein. The sample has 350,000 to 550,000 distinct CDR3 sequences, 14% to 15% seen once; the top ten hold 16%. As for time point: newly diagnosed GD, antithyroid drugs for less than 3 months. The TCR library used RNA extracted from PBMCs. These same records also appear under a second study, on T cells in Graves' hyperthyroidism and ophthalmopathy.

The sample was peripheral blood mononuclear cells (PBMCs), taken at new diagnosis, from a patient treated with antithyroid drugs. All receptors come from a woman aged 25-40 years with Graves disease.

This clonotype was seen repeatedly, ten times or more. The chain employs TRBV15 and TRBJ1-1, with D possibly TRBD1 on 5 matching bases. V was pared by 5 bases and J by 7 bases, with 14 bases between. The CDR3 extends over 13 amino acids. Germline-derived CDR1 and CDR2 are LNHNV and YYDKDF (reference sequence). CDR3 DNA sequence: TGTGCCACCAGCCCCACGGGCGGACATGAAGCTTTCTTT. This sequence encodes CATSPTGGHEAFF.

At least ten counts were recorded for this clonotype. J is TRBJ1-1 and V is TRBV28; D might be TRBD1 (5 bases). Deletions cut 4 bases from V and 3 bases from J, with 9 bases between. CDR1 and CDR2 from the germline V gene are MDHEN and SYDVKM. The CDR3 totals 13 residues. CDR3 bases: TGTGCCAGCAGTTCGGGGGGGTACACTGAAGCTTTCTTT. Its protein is CASSSGGYTEAFF.

This clonotype was counted many times. The CDR3 region has the DNA TGTGCCAGCAGCCCTGACAGGTTGGGAAACATTCAGTACTTC. Amino acid sequence: CASSPDRLGNIQYF. This sequence joins TRBV7-8 and TRBJ2-4; D is perhaps TRBD1 (6 bases). Germline V gives CDR1 SGHVS, CDR2 FQNEAQ. V lost 5 bases, J lost 6 bases, and 14 bases lay in between. This CDR3 spans 14 amino acids. Using reference TRBV7-8 and TRBJ2-4 for the parts outside the CDR3, the full variable domain is GAGVSQSPRYKVAKRGQDVALRCDPISGHVSLFWYQQALGQGPEFLTYFQNEAQLDKSGLPSDRFFAERPEGSVSTLKIQRTQQEDSAVYLCASSPDRLGNIQYFGAGTRLSVL.

This clonotype was detected ten times or more. The V call is TRBV12-3 or TRBV12-4, the J call TRBJ1-5, with 9 bases matching TRBD1. This CDR3 has 14 residues. J gave up 6 bases and V 5 bases, and 5 bases lay outside the gene matches. In DNA form, the CDR3 reads TGTGCCAGCAGTCGGACAGGGGCGGGTCAGCCCCAGCATTTT. It yields the protein CASSRTGAGQPQHF.

This clonotype was seen only once. A much larger clone is a single base away; this may be a read error. J is TRBJ1-2 and V is TRBV2, with D hard to call. Trimming left V 3 bases short and J 7 bases short, with 12 bases between. The CDR3 totals 13 residues. Germline V lookup: CDR1 SNHLY, CDR2 FYNNEI. DNA for the CDR3: TGTGCCAGCAGTGAGGGAAACAGCTGTGGCTACACCTTC. It translates to CASSEGNSCGYTF.

This clonotype showed up many times. V and J are TRBV7-2 and TRBJ2-3; D not certain. The V gene's germline CDR1 is SGHTA and CDR2 FQGNSA. The V gene lost 1 base and the J gene lost 11 bases, with 16 bases spanning the gap. The CDR3 extends over 14 amino acids. The CDR3: CASSLGSQTRGQYF. CDR3 nucleotides: TGTGCCAGCAGCTTAGGCTCCCAGACGAGAGGGCAGTATTTT.

This clonotype has only one observation. The chain has TRBV5-1 and TRBJ2-7, with TRBD2 identical over 15 bases. Germline CDR1 is SGHRS and CDR2 is YFSETQ. CDR3 length: 18 amino acids. V was pared by 4 bases and J by 6 bases, with 14 bases of the junction left unmatched. In nucleotides, the CDR3 is TGCGCCAGCAGCCCCGGCCCGGGACTAGCGGGAGGTTGGTCCGAGCAGTACTTC. The encoded protein is CASSPGPGLAGGWSEQYF.

The table lists this clonotype with many counts. The chain couples TRBV13 to TRBJ1-1; D remains unclear. The CDR3 sequence is 15 residues long. Between the trimmed V and J ends, which lost 0 bases and 5 bases, there was a span of 13 bases. CDR1 and CDR2 from the germline V gene are PRHDT and FYEKMQ (reference sequence). The CDR3 region has the DNA TGTGCCAGCAGCTTAGGGGCCGGGGTCGGTACTGAAGCTTTCTTT. Protein product: CASSLGAGVGTEAFF.

The table lists this clonotype with many counts. The chain employs TRBV20-1 and TRBJ2-1; D remains ambiguous. V lost 2 bases, J lost 2 bases, and 16 bases lay in between. This CDR3 comprises 16 residues. Germline lookup yields CDR1 DFQATT and CDR2 SNEGSKA (reference sequence). CDR3 loop: CSARPQVSRTYNEQFF. The CDR3 bases are TGCAGTGCTAGACCCCAGGTGTCGCGGACCTACAATGAGCAGTTCTTC.

This clonotype was recorded many times. This chain connects TRBV2 to TRBJ1-5, with D possibly matching TRBD1 (6 bases). The CDR3 is made up of 15 amino acids. In germline, CDR1 is SNHLY, CDR2 FYNNEI. Trimming left V 6 bases short and J 3 bases short, with 15 bases between. The chain's CDR3 is CASRPGGQNNQPQHF. The DNA of the CDR3 is TGTGCCAGCAGGCCGGGGGGGCAGAACAATCAGCCCCAGCATTTT.

This clonotype occurred once. The V and J genes are TRBV12-3 or TRBV12-4 and TRBJ1-1; no definite D call. The germline V and J ends were trimmed by 2 bases and 4 bases, with 14 bases remaining between them. The CDR3 runs 15 residues. For the CDR3, the DNA is TGTGCCAGCAGTTTAATTCAGTCGTCCCCCACTGAAGCTTTCTTT. This encodes CASSLIQSSPTEAFF.

This clonotype was observed many times. The rearrangement uses TRBV30 and TRBJ2-5, with D possibly called TRBD1 or TRBD2 (7 bases each). Deletions cut 4 bases from V and 4 bases from J, with 22 bases between. The CDR3 consists of 16 residues. Germline CDR1 reads GTSNPN; CDR2 reads SVGIG (reference sequence). For the CDR3, the DNA is TGTGCCTGGAACGGACTAGTCCCAGGGGGGGGAGAGACCCAGTACTTC. Its protein is CAWNGLVPGGGETQYF.

The chain carries TRBV3-1 and TRBJ1-2; perhaps TRBD1 as D (5 bases). Germline CDR1 LGHDT, CDR2 YNNKEL (reference sequence). CDR3 length equals 15 residues. V was trimmed by 0 bases and J by 4 bases, leaving 12 bases between them. CDR3 loop: CASSQDGAMSYGYTF. The CDR3 region has the DNA TGTGCCAGCAGCCAAGATGGGGCCATGAGCTATGGCTACACCTTC.

In its sample, this clonotype was seen many times. The chain uses TRBV12-3 or TRBV12-4 and TRBJ2-1, with D maybe TRBD2 (6 bases). Trimming pared 3 bases from V and 0 bases from J, leaving 15 bases between. This CDR3 region has 17 residues. CDR3 region: CASSFGSRGASYNEQFF. The CDR3 DNA is TGTGCCAGCAGTTTTGGGTCGCGGGGAGCCTCCTACAATGAGCAGTTCTTC.

This clonotype turned up a few times. The V and J genes are TRBV6-2 or TRBV6-3 and TRBJ2-1, with 8 bases lining up with TRBD2. The CDR3 is 15 amino acids. The germline CDR1 and CDR2 sequences are MNHEY and SVGEGT. With 8 bases clipped from V and 3 bases from J, the junction kept 9 bases outside the gene matches. The CDR3, as DNA: TGTGCCAGCTCCTCGGCGGGAGGCCTCTACAATGAGCAGTTCTTC. It codes for CASSSAGGLYNEQFF.

This clonotype was observed many times. CDR3 region: CASSQQAVPGHQETQYF. The CDR3, as DNA: TGTGCCAGCAGCCAGCAAGCGGTCCCGGGGCACCAAGAGACCCAGTACTTC. V usage is TRBV3-1 and J usage is TRBJ2-5, with D perhaps TRBD1 or TRBD2 (5 bases each). The V gene's germline CDR1 is LGHDT and CDR2 YNNKEL (reference sequence). Trimming cost V 3 bases and J 0 bases, with 17 bases left between them. This CDR3 is built from 17 residues.

This clonotype was counted at least ten times. V usage is TRBV30 and J usage is TRBJ1-2; 8 positions agree with TRBD1. J gave up 0 bases and V 5 bases, and 17 bases lay outside the gene matches. Germline loops: CDR1 GTSNPN, CDR2 SVGIG (reference sequence). The CDR3 has 18 residues. The CDR3 DNA is TGTGCCTGGGAAAACGGCGGACAGGGCGGATTCCCTAACTATGGCTACACCTTC. It specifies CAWENGGQGGFPNYGYTF.

The genes are TRBV28 and TRBJ2-7, with D possibly TRBD1 on 7 matching bases. V gave up 3 bases and J gave up 0 bases, with 18 bases separating them. The CDR3 has 17 amino acids. Germline-derived CDR1 and CDR2 are MDHEN and SYDVKM. CDR3 sequence: CASSFGGTDGRSYEQYF. CDR3 nucleotide sequence: TGTGCCAGCAGTTTTGGGGGGACAGACGGCCGCTCCTACGAGCAGTACTTC.

The rearrangement links TRBV10-3 to TRBJ2-1; TRBD2 matches 12 bases. Germline V gene sequence: CDR1 ENHRY, CDR2 SYGVKD. This CDR3 is built from 17 residues. The V and J ends lost 7 bases and 3 bases, in that order; junction bases with no gene match: 10. The CDR3 loop reads CAITRGLAGTLYNEQFF. The CDR3 DNA follows: TGTGCCATCACCCGAGGACTAGCGGGAACTCTCTACAATGAGCAGTTCTTC.

This clonotype was picked up one time. A much larger clone lies a single base off, so this may be a read error. The V call is TRBV30, the J call TRBJ2-1; TRBD1 agrees at 8 bases. The germline V gene encodes CDR1 GTSNPN and CDR2 SVGIG (reference sequence). The CDR3 has 13 amino acids. The trim removed 3 bases at V and 10 bases at J, leaving 8 bases unmatched. The CDR3 DNA sequence: TGTGCCTGGAGCAATGACAGGGGCTCCGAGCAGTTCTTC. Translation: CAWSNDRGSEQFF.

This clonotype appeared many times. The chain is built from TRBV2 and TRBJ1-3, with TRBD1 matching over 7 bases. Germline assignment: CDR1 SNHLY and CDR2 FYNNEI. Losses at the gene ends were 7 bases for V and 3 bases for J; bases not matched to a gene: 9. This CDR3 has 15 amino acids. This CDR3 reads CASIQGGAYGNTIYF. The CDR3 DNA reads TGTGCCAGCATCCAGGGGGGGGCTTATGGAAACACCATATATTTT.

Notes on this clonotype: A read error may explain this, as a much larger clone is one base away. This chain links TRBV3-1 with TRBJ2-1, with D perhaps matching TRBD2 (5 bases). Germline V gene sequence: CDR1 LGHDT, CDR2 YNNKEL (reference sequence). The CDR3 spans 15 residues. V lost 0 bases to trimming and J lost 0 bases, with 6 bases between them. The CDR3 reads CASSQESGSYNEQFF. The DNA for the CDR3 is TGTGCCAGCAGCCAAGAAAGCGGCTCCTACAATGAGCAGTTCTTC.

In its sample, this clonotype was seen a few times. It is likely a read error: a sequence one base away is far more abundant. The genes are TRBV11-2 and TRBJ2-7; 7 nucleotides line up with TRBD1. CDR1 is SGHAT, CDR2 FQNNGV, per germline. This CDR3 spans 15 amino acids. Here the CDR3 reads CAGSQAEGASYEQYF. CDR3 sequence (DNA): TGTGCCGGCAGCCAAGCAGAGGGGGCCTCCTACGAGCAGTACTTC.

This clonotype has at least ten counts. This sequence joins TRBV12-3 or TRBV12-4 and TRBJ2-7, with TRBD2 matching over 7 bases. The CDR3 runs 14 residues. V lost 5 bases, J lost 5 bases, and 9 bases stayed unmatched. For the CDR3, the DNA is TGTGCCAGCAGTCCTCCGGGACTAACCCACGAGCAGTACTTC. Encoded protein: CASSPPGLTHEQYF.

This clonotype was recorded many times. The rearrangement joins TRBV9 to TRBJ2-3, with 8 nucleotides matching TRBD2. The CDR3 has 15 amino acids. Trimming at V came to 3 bases and at J to 6 bases, leaving 9 bases not matched to a gene. From germline, CDR1 is SGDLS and CDR2 YYNGEE. The CDR3 nucleotides read TGTGCCAGCAGCGACAGAAGCGGGAGTGGGGATACGCAGTATTTT. This sequence encodes CASSDRSGSGDTQYF.

This clonotype was observed a handful of times. The V gene is TRBV14, the J gene TRBJ2-1, with D unclear. The V end was cut by 1 base, the J end by 4 bases, with 17 bases between. This CDR3 has 17 residues. From germline, CDR1 is SGHDN and CDR2 FVKESK. This CDR3 reads CASSQGEGQSIYNEQFF. CDR3 coding DNA: TGTGCCAGCAGCCAAGGAGAAGGGCAGTCAATTTACAATGAGCAGTTCTTC.

This clonotype has a handful of counts. A much larger clonotype is one base distant, so this may be a read error. The chain uses TRBV6-1 and TRBJ1-5, with 9 bases matching TRBD1. CDR3 length equals 14 residues. Germline CDR1 reads MNHNS; CDR2 reads SASEGT. This CDR3 reads CDTRLRDRDQPQHF. The CDR3 DNA sequence: TGTGACACCCGACTCCGGGACAGGGATCAGCCCCAGCATTTT.

This clonotype was observed at least ten times. V gene TRBV30 combines with J gene TRBJ1-1; 9 bases are a match to TRBD1. The germline V gene encodes CDR1 GTSNPN and CDR2 SVGIG (reference sequence). After removal of 5 bases from V and 4 bases from J, the junction contained 8 bases not matched to a gene. The CDR3 has 14 amino acids. CDR3 bases: TGTGCCTGGGGGAGGGACAGGGTGACCACTGAAGCTTTCTTT. Its protein product is CAWGRDRVTTEAFF.

This clonotype was recorded once. This could be a read error, since a much larger clone is one nucleotide away. V gene TRBV7-3 combines with J gene TRBJ2-1; D tentatively reads TRBD1 or TRBD2 (5 bases each). From germline, CDR1 is SGHTA and CDR2 FQGTGA. The CDR3 consists of 15 residues. CDR3 in amino acids: CASSLTGVSYNERFF. The CDR3 nucleotides read TGTGCCAGCAGCTTAACGGGGGTCTCCTACAATGAGCGGTTCTTC.

The gene calls are TRBV6-1 and TRBJ2-5; 7 nucleotides match TRBD2. V shed 7 bases, J shed 1 base, and the junction held 12 bases outside the gene matches. Germline V gives CDR1 MNHNS, CDR2 SASEGT. The CDR3 is made up of 16 amino acids. The chain's CDR3 is CASILASRGVQETQYF. CDR3 DNA sequence: TGTGCCAGCATCCTGGCCTCCCGGGGGGTCCAAGAGACCCAGTACTTC.